A single sample gave rise to the 24 T cell receptor beta chains below, sequenced in a study of blood T cells in healthy people across ages. The authors ran a second PCR of about 6 to 11 cycles using a sample-barcoded 5' primer and a J-beta primer mix. TCRdb re-derived calls from the 5' RACE reads in MiXCR, one entry per CDR3 protein. Of over 1,500,000 distinct CDR3 sequences listed, roughly 43% are singletons. What was sequenced was blood. Source of these receptors: a human donor in good health.

The chain carries TRBV10-3 and TRBJ2-7; no clear D gene. Germline lookup yields CDR1 ENHRY and CDR2 SYGVKD. The CDR3 totals 16 residues. The ends were cut back, 0 bases at V and 1 base at J, with 13 bases in the middle. CDR3 protein: CAISESKADISYEQYF. The CDR3 region has the DNA TGTGCCATCAGTGAGTCAAAGGCAGACATTTCCTACGAGCAGTACTTC.

In its sample, this clonotype was seen a few times. This chain joins TRBV7-8 and TRBJ2-1; weak D call: TRBD1 (6 bases). V was cut by 2 bases and J by 7 bases, with 15 bases left in between. The CDR3 is 15 residues long. CDR1 is SGHVS, CDR2 FQNEAQ, per germline. The CDR3 nucleotides read TGTGCCAGCAGCTTAAGGCGTGTAGGGGGAAATGAGCAGTTCTTC. Translating it yields CASSLRRVGGNEQFF.

The rearrangement joins TRBV6-5 to TRBJ2-7; D could derive from TRBD1 or TRBD2 (5 bases each). Germline CDR1 reads MNHEY; CDR2 reads SVGAGI. V was shortened by 6 bases and J by 4 bases, with 16 bases between the two germline ends. The CDR3 extends over 14 amino acids. The CDR3, as DNA: TGTGCCAGCAGGGGACGTACGGGTTTGTACGAGCAGTACTTC. It specifies CASRGRTGLYEQYF.

The V gene is TRBV20-1, the J gene TRBJ2-7, with TRBD2 matching 8 bases. From germline, CDR1 is DFQATT and CDR2 SNEGSKA (reference sequence). This CDR3 comprises 15 residues. Trimming took 4 bases from V and 4 from J; bases not matched to a gene: 12. The CDR3 is CSATPLGLETYEQYF. CDR3 DNA: TGCAGTGCTACCCCTTTGGGACTAGAAACATACGAGCAGTACTTC.

This clonotype was observed a few times. The chain joins TRBV5-1 to TRBJ2-1; maybe TRBD1 (6 bases). CDR1 SGHRS and CDR2 YFSETQ come from the germline V gene. V lost 7 bases and J lost 0, with 14 bases in between. The CDR3 runs 15 residues. CDR3 amino acids: CASRWTDSSYNEQFF. In DNA form, the CDR3 reads TGCGCCAGCCGTTGGACAGACAGCTCCTACAATGAGCAGTTCTTC.

This clonotype was recorded once. This sequence joins TRBV24-1 and TRBJ1-2; D uncertain. CDR1 is KGHDR, CDR2 SFDVKD, per germline. The CDR3 consists of 14 residues. V lost 4 bases to trimming and J lost 6 bases, with 14 bases between them. CDR3 bases: TGTGCCACCAGTGACCCGGGTCTAGCGGATGGCTACACCTTC. Its protein product is CATSDPGLADGYTF.

This clonotype came up many times. The rearrangement links TRBV7-2 to TRBJ2-5, with 7 bases matching TRBD2. Germline V gene lookup returns CDR1 SGHTA and CDR2 FQGNSA. V lost 6 bases and J lost 5; bases outside the gene matches: 9. The CDR3 loop spans 14 amino acids. The CDR3 region is CASRPGTIGETQYF. The CDR3 coding sequence is TGTGCCAGCAGACCCGGGACTATTGGCGAGACCCAGTACTTC.

The genes are TRBV18 and TRBJ1-2; D remains unclear. The CDR3 has 14 amino acids. Trimming shortened V by 2 bases and J by 2 bases, and 9 bases separated the two germline ends. Germline CDR1 is KGHSH and CDR2 is LQKENI. The CDR3 DNA reads TGTGCCAGCTCACCAATTCCAACCAACTATGGCTACACCTTC. Protein sequence: CASSPIPTNYGYTF.

The chain carries TRBV3-1 and TRBJ2-3, with D unclear. Germline values: CDR1 LGHDT, CDR2 YNNKEL (reference sequence). The CDR3 runs to 14 residues. V dropped 3 bases and J dropped 2 bases, with 9 bases sitting between them. CDR3 region: CASSQNRHTDTQYF. DNA of the CDR3: TGTGCCAGCAGCCAGAACCGGCACACAGATACGCAGTATTTT.

This clonotype was detected many times. CDR3 loop: CASSPGGGYEQYF. The CDR3 nucleotides are TGTGCCAGCAGCCCAGGGGGCGGCTACGAGCAGTACTTC. The chain joins TRBV19 to TRBJ2-7; 8 bases fit TRBD1. The junction had 7 bases not matched to a gene; V was cut back by 9 bases and J by 3 bases. The CDR3 spans 13 residues. CDR1 and CDR2 from the germline V gene are LNHDA and SQIVND (reference sequence).

Only a few counts were recorded for this clonotype. The chain is built from TRBV7-2 and TRBJ2-3; D unresolved. V lost 5 bases and J lost 3, with 15 bases in between. This CDR3 comprises 15 residues. Germline V gene data show CDR1 as SGHTA and CDR2 as FQGNSA. The CDR3 loop reads CASSPAPLRTDTQYF. The CDR3 DNA reads TGTGCCAGCAGCCCGGCACCTCTAAGGACAGATACGCAGTATTTT.

The genes are TRBV9 and TRBJ2-5; 8 positions match TRBD2. The V segment lost 5 bases and the J segment 2 bases; nucleotides outside the gene matches: 17. Germline V gene sequence: CDR1 SGDLS, CDR2 YYNGEE. There are 18 residues in the CDR3. CDR3 loop: CASSERAGGSPRQETQYF. In nucleotides, the CDR3 is TGTGCCAGCAGTGAGAGGGCGGGGGGATCGCCTAGACAAGAGACCCAGTACTTC.

This chain links TRBV20-1 with TRBJ1-5, with D possibly matching TRBD1 (5 bases). V was shortened by 6 bases and J by 3 bases, with 18 bases between the two germline ends. Germline assignment: CDR1 DFQATT and CDR2 SNEGSKA (reference sequence). The CDR3 sequence is 15 residues long. The CDR3 nucleotides read TGCAGTGCCACCGGAGGAACAGGTGACAATCAGCCCCAGCATTTT. Amino acid sequence: CSATGGTGDNQPQHF.

The V gene is TRBV6-5, the J gene TRBJ1-6; D call uncertain. The germline V gene has CDR1 MNHEY and CDR2 SVGAGI. CDR3 length: 13 residues. The V and J ends lost 2 bases and 8 bases respectively, with 7 bases between them. For the CDR3, the DNA is TGTGCCAGCAGTTACGTGGCCGATTCACCCCTCCACTTT. Protein sequence: CASSYVADSPLHF.

The rearrangement uses TRBV20-1 and TRBJ1-5; D is perhaps TRBD1 (5 bases). The length of the CDR3 is 13 residues. V was trimmed by 4 bases and J by 7 bases, leaving 14 bases between them. From germline, CDR1 is DFQATT and CDR2 SNEGSKA (reference sequence). The CDR3 DNA follows: TGCAGTGCTACGACCCTAGGGGAGCAGCCCCAGCATTTT. Its protein is CSATTLGEQPQHF.

As concerns this clonotype: One end of the junction is discordant with germline, which a read error may explain. V is TRBV6-5 and J is TRBJ2-7, with 7 bases that match TRBD1. The CDR3 covers 15 residues. The V gene's germline CDR1 is MNHEY and CDR2 SVGAGI. As DNA, the CDR3 is TGTGCCGGCAGGGCCGGGACAGCGATTACCTACGAGCAGTACTTC. Translating it yields CAGRAGTAITYEQYF.

The rearrangement uses TRBV6-6 and TRBJ2-3; TRBD2 might be the D (5 bases). CDR3 length: 13 amino acids. Germline V lookup: CDR1 MNHNY, CDR2 SVGAGI (reference sequence). The germline V and J ends were trimmed by 10 bases and 1 base, with 12 bases remaining between them. CDR3 amino acids: CATRAGGTDTQYF. DNA for the CDR3: TGTGCCACGCGGGCCGGAGGCACAGATACGCAGTATTTT.

In its sample, this clonotype was seen a few times. The chain joins TRBV25-1 to TRBJ2-5; the D gene could be TRBD1 or TRBD2 (5 bases each). Germline V gene data show CDR1 as MGHDK and CDR2 as SYGVNS. Between the trimmed V and J ends, which lost 7 bases and 5 bases, there was a span of 14 bases. CDR3 length: 13 residues. The CDR3 nucleotides are TGTGCCAGCAACAAAGGATGGGGGGAGACCCAGTACTTC. Amino acids: CASNKGWGETQYF.

V gene TRBV4-1 combines with J gene TRBJ2-5, with D perhaps matching TRBD1 or TRBD2 (5 bases each). V was shortened by 2 bases and J by 5 bases, with 18 bases between the two germline ends. The CDR3 is 16 amino acids. Germline V gene lookup returns CDR1 MGHRA and CDR2 YSYEKL. This CDR3 is CASSQPPGTPLETQYF. For the CDR3, the DNA is TGCGCCAGCAGCCAACCCCCCGGGACCCCGCTGGAGACCCAGTACTTC.

This clonotype has more than one count but fewer than ten. This chain links TRBV4-3 with TRBJ2-1; TRBD1 matches 7 bases. The CDR3 sequence is 14 residues long. With 5 bases clipped from V and 4 bases from J, the junction kept 5 bases outside the gene matches. Germline V gene data show CDR1 as LGHNA and CDR2 as YSLEER. For the CDR3, the DNA is TGCGCCAGCAGCGTCGACAGGGAGTACAATGAGCAGTTCTTC. Encoded protein: CASSVDREYNEQFF.

This clonotype has only a few counts. J is TRBJ2-1 and V is TRBV12-3 or TRBV12-4; D unresolved. V was cut by 5 bases and J by 9 bases, with 11 bases left in between. This CDR3 has 12 residues. CDR3 protein: CASSLPRAEQFF. In nucleotides, the CDR3 is TGTGCCAGCAGTCTTCCCCGGGCTGAGCAGTTCTTC.

Written as DNA, the CDR3 is TGCAGTGCTAGACGGGGACCGGACTCCTACAATGAGCAGTTCTTC. Encoded protein: CSARRGPDSYNEQFF. The chain employs TRBV20-1 and TRBJ2-1; D tentatively fits TRBD1 or TRBD2 (5 bases each). Trimming took off 2 bases at V and 0 bases at J, with 11 bases between the two ends. The CDR3 totals 15 residues. Germline V CDR1 and CDR2: DFQATT, SNEGSKA (reference sequence).

This clonotype was seen a handful of times. The rearrangement links TRBV6-6 to TRBJ1-4; TRBD1 might be the D (6 bases). The CDR3 is 15 amino acids. Per the germline V gene, CDR1 is MNHNY and CDR2 is SVGAGI (reference sequence). Between the trimmed V and J ends, which lost 2 bases and 8 bases, there was a span of 15 bases. Here the CDR3 DNA reads TGTGCCAGCAGTTACACCCGAGGGGGAAACGAAAAACTGTTTTTT. Translated: CASSYTRGGNEKLFF.

This clonotype showed up just a few times. The CDR3 DNA reads TGTGCCAGCAGTTTTGGGGGCGGTTATTATGGCTACACCTTC. Its translation is CASSFGGGYYGYTF. The chain is built from TRBV27 and TRBJ1-2, with a tentative D call TRBD1 (6 bases). Germline V gene lookup returns CDR1 MNHEY and CDR2 SMNVEV (reference sequence). The CDR3 covers 14 residues. Trimming shortened V by 3 bases and J by 5 bases, and 13 bases separated the two germline ends.